This passage covers 4 T cell receptor beta chains from one sample sequenced in a study of breast tumors, draining lymph nodes, adjacent tissues. Each CDR3 protein gets one entry after TCRdb re-called the multiplex PCR reads with MiXCR. The sample consists of fewer than 85,000 distinct CDR3 sequences, roughly 19% of them appearing once. The lymph nodes were axillary draining lymph nodes from breast cancer patients. Source material: axillary lymph node tissue. The receptors stem from a female donor with breast cancer. Some clones in this sample may be carry-over from other donors' samples.

This clonotype was recorded many times. The chain employs TRBV6-6 and TRBJ2-3; D unclear. This CDR3 spans 14 amino acids. The ends were cut back, 6 bases at V and 4 bases at J, with 14 bases in the middle. Germline V gene lookup returns CDR1 MNHNY and CDR2 SVGAGI (reference sequence). This CDR3 reads CASRGVPGADTQYF. CDR3 coding DNA: TGTGCCAGCAGGGGTGTCCCGGGTGCAGATACGCAGTATTTT.

This clonotype was recorded at least ten times. This rearrangement joins TRBV24-1 to TRBJ2-1; TRBD2 matches at 14 bases. V lost 4 bases to trimming and J lost 6 bases; unmatched junction nucleotides: 10. CDR3 length equals 18 residues. Per germline, CDR1 KGHDR and CDR2 SFDVKD. The CDR3 nucleotides read TGTGCCACCAGTGACCGCACGACTAGCGGGAGGGACATCAATGAGCAGTTCTTC. Translated: CATSDRTTSGRDINEQFF.

This clonotype was detected ten times or more. The chain uses TRBV12-3 or TRBV12-4 and TRBJ2-1; D might be TRBD1 or TRBD2, each matching 7 bases. Trimming left V 4 bases short and J 3 bases short, with 13 bases between. The CDR3 extends over 15 amino acids. In DNA form, the CDR3 reads TGTGCCAGCAGTTACAGGGGCGGGGGCTACAATGAGCAGTTCTTC. It codes for CASSYRGGGYNEQFF.

This clonotype was seen a handful of times. The rearrangement uses TRBV2 and TRBJ1-5, with D perhaps TRBD1 (5 bases). V lost 6 bases and J 3 bases, leaving 12 bases between the germline ends. The CDR3 runs to 14 residues. Germline V gives CDR1 SNHLY, CDR2 FYNNEI. CDR3 sequence (DNA): TGTGCCAGCAGGGGGATGGGGCTCAATCAGCCCCAGCATTTT. Translated, it gives CASRGMGLNQPQHF.